This T cell receptor beta chain was sequenced during a study of CD8 T cells in ankylosing spondylitis. CDR3 length equals 14 residues. V dropped 5 bases and J dropped 3 bases, with 14 bases sitting between them. A few counts support this clonotype. Antigen unknown. Molecular-barcoded quantitative 5'-RACE produced these TCR beta libraries. From the 5' RACE reads, TCRdb called clonotypes with MiXCR, one entry per CDR3 protein. The sample lists 400,000 or so distinct CDR3 sequences; more than 25% were seen once. Whole-study findings and limits: Clones linked to the disease showed a CD8+ phenotype. They occurred at relatively low frequencies in peripheral blood. Earlier reports found some motif variants in synovial fluid and blood in reactive arthritis. Reportedly, significant enrichment of disease-linked clones occurred in matched ankylosing spondylitis synovial fluid. Seemingly characteristic of ankylosing spondylitis blood was a TCR beta motif consisting of about 8 highly homologous variants.

V and J are TRBV12-3 or TRBV12-4 and TRBJ2-7; D assignment may be TRBD1 or TRBD2 (6 bases each). This receptor was obtained from a male donor with ankylosing spondylitis. The specimen sequenced was blood, either unsorted or a sorted T cell fraction (not recorded which). Here the CDR3 reads CASSTSGGYYEQYF. The DNA for the CDR3 is TGTGCCAGCAGTACCTCCGGGGGCTACTACGAGCAGTACTTC.